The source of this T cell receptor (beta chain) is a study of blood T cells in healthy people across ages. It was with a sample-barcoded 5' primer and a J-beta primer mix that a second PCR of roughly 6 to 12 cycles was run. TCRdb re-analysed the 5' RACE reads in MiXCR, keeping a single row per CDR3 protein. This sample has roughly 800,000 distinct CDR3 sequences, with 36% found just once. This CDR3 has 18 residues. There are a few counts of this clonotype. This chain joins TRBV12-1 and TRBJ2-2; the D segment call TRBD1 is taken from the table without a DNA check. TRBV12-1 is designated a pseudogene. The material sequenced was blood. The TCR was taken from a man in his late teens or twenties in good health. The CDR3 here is CASSLGEYRLPNTGELFF. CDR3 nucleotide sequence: TGTGCCAGCAGCTTAGGGGAATATCGACTACCAAACACCGGGGAGCTGTTTTTT.